Presented here are 11 T cell receptor beta chains from one specimen sequenced in a study of metastatic and nonmetastatic thyroid tumors. TCRdb used MiXCR to call clones anew from the PCR reads. The sample lists tens of thousands of clones; around 10% were seen once. The entire patient cohort was treatment-naive prior to thyroid surgery. Specimen: blood. Receptors originate from a male donor with papillary thyroid cancer or a benign thyroid nodule (not recorded which). Some clones in this sample may be carry-over from other donors' samples.

In the case of this clone: The germline gene is not matched at one end of the junction; a read error may be the cause. The chain couples TRBV19 to TRBJ2-7, with D perhaps matching TRBD1 (6 bases). CDR1 and CDR2 (germline): LNHDA, SQIVND (reference sequence). The CDR3 consists of 15 residues. The CDR3 loop reads CVSVPSGGISYEQYF. In DNA form, the CDR3 reads TGTGTCAGTGTCCCTAGTGGGGGCATCTCCTACGAGCAGTACTTC.

This clone rates as medium-sized. The rearrangement joins TRBV28 to TRBJ2-7; a possible D gene is TRBD1 (6 bases). Trimming took 1 base from V and 2 from J, leaving 9 bases between them. This CDR3 region has 14 residues. From germline, CDR1 is MDHEN and CDR2 SYDVKM. The chain's CDR3 is CASSLLQGPYEQYF. The CDR3 nucleotides read TGTGCCAGCAGTTTATTACAGGGCCCCTACGAGCAGTACTTC.

By share, this clone counts as medium-sized. The chain recombines TRBV6-2 or TRBV6-3 with TRBJ1-1, with no clear D. CDR1 and CDR2 (germline): MNHEY, SVGEGT. This CDR3 spans 14 amino acids. The V and J ends lost 2 bases and 0 bases respectively, with 7 bases between them. The CDR3 bases are TGTGCCAGCAGTTACATGGGAATGAACACTGAAGCTTTCTTT. Translating gives CASSYMGMNTEAFF.

This clone has ten or more counts. Other DNA sequences from this sample encode an identical CDR3 as well. J is TRBJ1-1 and V is TRBV14; TRBD1 agrees at 7 bases. The CDR3 consists of 14 residues. V was clipped by 0 bases and J by 4 bases; unmatched bases: 2. CDR1 and CDR2 (germline): SGHDN, FVKESK. DNA for the CDR3: TGTGCCAGCAGCCAAGACTCAGGGGGCACTGAAGCTTTCTTT. This translates into CASSQDSGGTEAFF.

This clone was seen more than once but under ten times. Other nucleotide sequences from this sample produce the same CDR3. The chain couples TRBV5-5 to TRBJ2-6; D is unclear. CDR3 length equals 16 residues. Trimming cost V 0 bases and J 2 bases, with 9 bases left between them. The germline CDR1 and CDR2 sequences are SGHKS and YYEKEE (reference sequence). CDR3 region: CASSLGPVTGANVLTF. Written as DNA, the CDR3 is TGTGCCAGCAGCTTGGGGCCGGTAACTGGGGCCAACGTCCTGACTTTC. Combining the CDR3 with reference TRBV5-5 and TRBJ2-6 gives the whole variable domain DAGVTQSPTHLIKTRGQQVTLRCSPISGHKSVSWYQQVLGQGPQFIFQYYEKEERGRGNFPDRFSARQFPNYSSELNVNALLLGDSALYLCASSLGPVTGANVLTFGAGSRLTVL.

V usage is TRBV6-5 and J usage is TRBJ2-7; no firm D call. Between the trimmed V and J ends, which lost 6 bases and 0 bases, there was a span of 15 bases. Germline assignment: CDR1 MNHEY and CDR2 SVGAGI. The CDR3 totals 15 residues. CDR3 sequence reads: CASRLWKVGSYEQYF. The DNA for the CDR3 is TGTGCCAGCAGATTATGGAAGGTCGGCTCCTACGAGCAGTACTTC.

In regard to this clone: At one end the junction does not follow the germline gene, possibly because of a read error. The V gene is TRBV5-1, the J gene TRBJ1-2, with D possibly TRBD1 on 6 matching bases. Germline V gives CDR1 SGHRS, CDR2 YFSETQ. The CDR3 runs 14 residues. Here the CDR3 DNA reads TGTGCCAGCAGCTTTCAGGGGACTAACTATGGCTACACCTTC. This translates into CASSFQGTNYGYTF.

This clone was detected many times. This chain connects TRBV12-3 or TRBV12-4 to TRBJ1-4, with 8 bases identical to TRBD1. This CDR3 is 14 amino acids long. The V gene end was trimmed by 6 bases and the J gene end by 7 bases; junction bases not matched to a gene: 7. The CDR3 DNA is TGTGCCAGCAGACAGGGGGTTGGAAGTGAAAAACTGTTTTTT. It encodes CASRQGVGSEKLFF.

The chain uses TRBV7-2 and TRBJ2-5, with D perhaps given as TRBD1 or TRBD2 (7 bases each). Germline values: CDR1 SGHTA, CDR2 FQGNSA. Trimming shortened V by 4 bases and J by 5 bases, and 14 bases separated the two germline ends. CDR3 size: 14 residues. The CDR3 coding sequence is TGTGCCAGCAGCTACCAGGGGGGGCGGGAGACCCAGTACTTC. Translation: CASSYQGGRETQYF. Combining the CDR3 with reference TRBV7-2 and TRBJ2-5 gives the whole variable domain GAGVSQSPSNKVTEKGKDVELRCDPISGHTALYWYRQSLGQGLEFLIYFQGNSAPDKSGLPSDRFSAERTGGSVSTLTIQRTQQEDSAVYLCASSYQGGRETQYFGPGTRLLVL.

This clone was observed many times. This sequence joins TRBV6-1 and TRBJ1-6; the D is unclear. V was pared by 1 base and J by 9 bases, with 13 bases between. This CDR3 has 15 residues. Germline CDR1 and CDR2: MNHNS and SASEGT. CDR3 bases: TGTGCCAGCAGTGAAGGTACGGGGTTCGGTTCACCCCTCCACTTT. It specifies CASSEGTGFGSPLHF.

Many counts were recorded for this clone. V usage is TRBV5-1 and J usage is TRBJ1-1, with no clear D. The length of the CDR3 is 13 residues. Germline V lookup: CDR1 SGHRS, CDR2 YFSETQ. Between the trimmed V and J ends, which lost 1 base and 3 bases, there was a span of 7 bases. CDR3 DNA: TGCGCCAGCAGCTTGATGGCCGACACTGAAGCTTTCTTT. Protein: CASSLMADTEAFF.